The clone carrying this T cell receptor beta chain was observed many times. The data derive from a study of control samples from healthy donors and cancer patients. Per the germline V gene, CDR1 is SGHAT and CDR2 is FQDESV (reference sequence). The CDR3 spans 15 residues. V lost 0 bases, J lost 6 bases, and 6 bases stayed unmatched. Profiled with immunoSEQ multiplex PCR; TCRdb holds only in-frame clones, not every one. Of over 80,000 clones listed, 70% to 80% are singletons. Material for sequencing was blood. The TCR was taken from a woman aged 25 to 45 in good health. The chain employs TRBV11-1 and TRBJ2-7; 9 bases agree with TRBD2. This chain's CDR3 is CASSLAAGGPFEQYF. The DNA of the CDR3 is TGTGCCAGCAGCTTAGCGGCGGGGGGGCCCTTCGAGCAGTACTTC. The entire variable domain, with the rest obtained from reference TRBV11-1 and TRBJ2-7, is as follows: EAEVAQSPRYKITEKSQAVAFWCDPISGHATLYWYRQILGQGPELLVQFQDESVVDDSQLPKDRFSAERLKGVDSTLKIQPAELGDSAMYLCASSLAAGGPFEQYFGPGTRLTVT.